Following are 10 T cell receptor beta chains from one sample sequenced in a study of cytomegalovirus exposure and HLA in healthy donors. The protocol was immunoSEQ multiplex PCR, while the TCRdb copy is restricted to in-frame clones and leaves out a portion. The repertoire holds about 200,000 clones, roughly 81% seen once, with about 1.2% in the top ten. Specimen: PBMCs. These receptor sequences come from a woman aged 30 to 39 in good health and CMV-seronegative.

V gene TRBV7-9 combines with J gene TRBJ2-1, with 7 bases identical to TRBD2. Looked up from germline, CDR1 is SEHNR and CDR2 is FQNEAQ (reference sequence). The junction had 9 bases not matched to a gene; V was cut back by 7 bases and J by 6 bases. The CDR3 extends over 14 amino acids. CDR3 region: CASTLAGAPNEQFF. The CDR3 coding sequence is TGTGCCAGCACCTTGGCGGGAGCACCCAATGAGCAGTTCTTC.

The chain carries TRBV6-6 and TRBJ2-1; 9 nucleotides match TRBD2. The germline V gene encodes CDR1 MNHNY and CDR2 SVGAGI (reference sequence). The CDR3 is 14 residues long. The J segment lost 6 bases and the V segment lost 3 bases, leaving 3 bases of the junction unmatched. The CDR3 DNA sequence: TGTGCCAGCAGTTATAGCGGGAGTTCCAATGAGCAGTTCTTC. Translating it yields CASSYSGSSNEQFF.

The chain employs TRBV6-1 and TRBJ2-7; weak D call: TRBD1 (8 bases). The germline gives CDR1 MNHNS, CDR2 SASEGT. CDR3 length equals 15 residues. Trimming removed 3 bases at V and 3 bases at J, with 15 bases between. CDR3 in DNA: TGTGCCAGCAGTGAGGGAGGGACAGGAGGCTACGAGCAGTACTTC. Translating gives CASSEGGTGGYEQYF.

The V and J genes are TRBV11-3 and TRBJ2-1; 10 positions match TRBD2. V gave up 5 bases and J gave up 9 bases; unmatched junction bases: 4. The CDR3 spans 13 residues. CDR1 is SGHNT and CDR2 is YENEEA in the germline V gene. The CDR3 reads CASSARLAGEQFF. In nucleotides, the CDR3 is TGTGCCAGCAGCGCTCGACTAGCGGGTGAGCAGTTCTTC.

The chain employs TRBV30 and TRBJ2-1, with D maybe TRBD1 (5 bases). V dropped 3 bases and J dropped 3 bases, with 12 bases sitting between them. Looked up from germline, CDR1 is GTSNPN and CDR2 is SVGIG (reference sequence). CDR3 size: 14 residues. The CDR3, as DNA: TGTGCCTGGAGAGTAAGGGGTTTCTACAATGAGCAGTTCTTC. Its translation is CAWRVRGFYNEQFF.

CDR3 sequence reads: CATSVGQGVYNEQFF. In DNA, the CDR3 is TGTGCCACCTCAGTTGGACAGGGGGTTTACAATGAGCAGTTCTTC. The rearrangement uses TRBV15 and TRBJ2-1; 10 positions match TRBD1. Looked up from germline, CDR1 is LNHNV and CDR2 is YYDKDF (reference sequence). V lost 8 bases to trimming and J lost 4 bases; unmatched junction nucleotides: 8. The CDR3 spans 15 residues.

The J gene is TRBJ1-2, the V gene TRBV30; 7 nucleotides align to TRBD1. CDR3 length: 13 residues. J was trimmed by 7 bases and V by 5 bases; bases with no gene match: 10. Per the germline V gene, CDR1 is GTSNPN and CDR2 is SVGIG (reference sequence). CDR3 in DNA: TGTGCCTGGGTGCGAACAGGGGCGGGTGGCTACACCTTC. This gives the protein CAWVRTGAGGYTF.

This chain links TRBV19 with TRBJ1-5; tentative D call: TRBD1 (6 bases). The CDR3 is 14 residues long. The germline gives CDR1 LNHDA, CDR2 SQIVND (reference sequence). The V end was cut by 4 bases, the J end by 6 bases, with 13 bases between. Written as DNA, the CDR3 is TGTGCCAGTAGTAAACGGACAGTCCGTCAGCCCCAGCATTTT. Translating it yields CASSKRTVRQPQHF.

The V and J genes are TRBV2 and TRBJ2-2; TRBD2 matches 7 bases. The J segment lost 0 bases and the V segment lost 7 bases, leaving 5 bases of the junction unmatched. This CDR3 contains 15 residues. Germline lookup yields CDR1 SNHLY and CDR2 FYNNEI. CDR3 residues: CASTIGGTNTGELFF. DNA of the CDR3: TGTGCCAGCACTATCGGGGGGACGAACACCGGGGAGCTGTTTTTT.

The count of this clone is one. The chain links TRBV28 to TRBJ2-3; 11 nucleotides align to TRBD2. This CDR3 has 15 amino acids. CDR1 and CDR2 (germline): MDHEN, SYDVKM. After removal of 3 bases from V and 3 bases from J, the junction contained 2 bases not matched to a gene. The CDR3 sequence is CASSFSGGGTDTQYF. In DNA, the CDR3 is TGTGCCAGCAGTTTTAGCGGGGGGGGGACAGATACGCAGTATTTT.